This T cell receptor (beta chain) was documented in a study of molecular identifiers for immune sequencing clone quantification. Across the whole study: Replicate experiments took RNA from about 20,000 or 100,000 naive CD8 cells, divided it five ways and sequenced four.

With 10%, 30% or 50% of RNA, roughly 18,000 to 1,100,000 naive CD8 T cells were sequenced. Points from the study as a whole: Clones above 20 RNA copies contained over 98% of effector molecules but under 1% of naive ones.

Methods described previously were used for bulk TCR libraries, and listed TCR primers were applied. TCRdb fed the PCR reads into MiXCR, producing one record per CDR3 protein. The data show more than 10,000 distinct CDR3 sequences, 15% to 20% seen once. This CDR3 has 16 residues. This clonotype was observed at least ten times. The antigen is unknown. Sequencing was performed on naive CD8+ T cells from blood, with Jurkat cell RNA spiked in. Specified subset: FACS-sorted CD8+CD4-CCR7+CD45RA+ naive T cells. This TCR derives from a human donor in good health. Some libraries in this study had Jurkat cell RNA spiked in. The rearrangement joins TRBV21-1 to TRBJ2-2; the D call in the table, TRBD1, was not verified against the DNA. TRBV21-1 is deemed a pseudogene. The CDR3 is CASSNPGTGIPGELFF. Here the CDR3 DNA reads TGTGCCAGCAGCAACCCCGGGACAGGGATCCCCGGGGAGCTGTTTTTT.